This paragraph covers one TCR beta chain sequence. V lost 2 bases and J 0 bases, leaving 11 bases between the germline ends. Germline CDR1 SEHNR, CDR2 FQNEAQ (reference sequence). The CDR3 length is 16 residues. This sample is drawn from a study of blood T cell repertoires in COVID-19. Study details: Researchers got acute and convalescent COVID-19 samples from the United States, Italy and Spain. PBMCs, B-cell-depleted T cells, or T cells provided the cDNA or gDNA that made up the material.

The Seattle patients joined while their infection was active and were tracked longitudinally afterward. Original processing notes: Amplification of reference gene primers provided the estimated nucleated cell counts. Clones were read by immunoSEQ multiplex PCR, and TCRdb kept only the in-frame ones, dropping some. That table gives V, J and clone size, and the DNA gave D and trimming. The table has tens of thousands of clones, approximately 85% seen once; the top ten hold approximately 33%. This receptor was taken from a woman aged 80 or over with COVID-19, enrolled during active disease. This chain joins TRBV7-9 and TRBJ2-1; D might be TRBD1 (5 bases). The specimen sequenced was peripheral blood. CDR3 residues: CASSLTSRGSYNEQFF. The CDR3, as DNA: TGTGCCAGCAGCTTAACTTCAAGGGGCTCCTACAATGAGCAGTTCTTC.